At least ten counts were recorded for the clone carrying this TCR beta chain. Its specificity is not known. Losses at the gene ends were 5 bases for V and 3 bases for J; bases not matched to a gene: 8. The length of the CDR3 is 16 residues. TCRdb re-called the 5' RACE reads with MiXCR, one entry per CDR3 protein. The data hold 200,000 to 250,000 distinct CDR3 sequences, with roughly 7% observed a single time. These data belong to a study of identical twins. Whole-study findings and limits: Twin sharing of out-of-frame TCR alpha was underestimated by models in monozygotic pairs. Carriage of fewer insertions was seen in abundant cord blood beta clonotypes, whereas memory repertoires showed none.

In addition, the sample was reused for a study of yellow fever vaccine responses in identical twins.

The receptor was derived from a young woman in good health. The J gene is TRBJ2-7, the V gene TRBV12-3 or TRBV12-4, with 12 bases fitting TRBD2. Specimen: memory (CD45RO+) T cells sorted from blood. The CDR3, as DNA: TGTGCCAGCAGTCCTGGACTAGCGGGAATGGGCTACGAGCAGTACTTC. It specifies CASSPGLAGMGYEQYF.